Following are 2 T cell receptor beta chains from one sample sequenced in a study of T cells in Graves' hyperthyroidism and ophthalmopathy (dated by TCRdb to about 2019). Library preparation employed multiplex PCR. Sequencing was carried out with an Illumina HiSeq 2000. The TCR beta CDR3 regions were amplified from the RNA transcripts. For the first round of RT-PCR on the TCR CDR3, the HTBI primer set was used together with the Qiagen OneStep RT-PCR kit. In-frame beta chains were kept once TCRdb had trimmed the public reads at Q25 with fastp and called clones with MiXCR. Merged by CDR3 protein, the rows form single entries marked with the most common genes and DNA. In all, the sample holds approximately 870,000 distinct CDR3 sequences, and over 35% of those were seen once. Jointly, the top ten make up 7.5% to 9.5% of the sample. Specimen: blood. The origin of the receptors is a man between 18 and 35 years old with Graves' hyperthyroidism.

This clonotype was seen a few times. V usage is TRBV6-6 and J usage is TRBJ1-5; 7 bases match TRBD1. Germline CDR1 is MNHNY and CDR2 is SVGAGI (reference sequence). The CDR3 is made up of 14 amino acids. The V gene end was trimmed by 7 bases and the J gene end by 5 bases; junction bases not matched to a gene: 8. The CDR3 loop is CASKQRGTDQPQHF. DNA of the CDR3: TGTGCCAGCAAACAACGTGGGACAGATCAGCCCCAGCATTTT.

This clonotype occurred a few times. This rearrangement joins TRBV20-1 to TRBJ2-7, with D perhaps matching TRBD2 (5 bases). CDR3 size: 11 residues. Germline V CDR1 and CDR2: DFQATT, SNEGSKA (reference sequence). V shed 3 bases and J shed 7 bases, with 10 bases lying between them. The chain's CDR3 is CSARGSGEQYF. As DNA, the CDR3 is TGCAGTGCTAGGGGGAGCGGTGAGCAGTACTTC.